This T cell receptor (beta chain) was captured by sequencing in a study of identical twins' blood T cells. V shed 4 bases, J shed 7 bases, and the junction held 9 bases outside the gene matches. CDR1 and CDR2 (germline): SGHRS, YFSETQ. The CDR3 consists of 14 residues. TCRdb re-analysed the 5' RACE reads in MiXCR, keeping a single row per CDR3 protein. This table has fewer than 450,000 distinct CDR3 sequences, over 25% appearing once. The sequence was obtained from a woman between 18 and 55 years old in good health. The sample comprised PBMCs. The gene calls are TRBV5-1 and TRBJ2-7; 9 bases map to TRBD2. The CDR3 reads CASSLNLAGKEQYF. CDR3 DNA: TGCGCCAGCAGCCTAAATCTAGCGGGAAAAGAGCAGTACTTC.